This TCR beta chain was captured by sequencing in a study of cytotoxic CD8 clonotypes in ibrutinib-treated CLL. The wider study: The patient breakdown showed roughly 10 relapsed/refractory and about 16 treatment-naive cases, with about 18 IGHV unmutated.

Clones were read by immunoSEQ multiplex PCR, and TCRdb kept only the in-frame ones, dropping some. The sample lists 200,000 to 250,000 clones, over 65% occurring once. This CDR3 is built from 20 residues. The V end was cut by 0 bases, the J end by 0 bases, with 21 bases between. The germline CDR1 and CDR2 sequences are LGHNT and FRNRAP. The chain carries TRBV12-5 and TRBJ1-3, with TRBD1 as a possible D gene (6 bases). The source is a human donor with chronic lymphocytic leukemia. The sample was PBMCs, taken after 12 months of ibrutinib treatment. The CDR3 coding sequence is TGTGCTAGTGGTTTGGTATGGACCCAAGTGGGGGGCAGCTCTGGAAACACCATATATTTT. Its protein is CASGLVWTQVGGSSGNTIYF.